The clone carrying this T cell receptor beta chain was counted ten times or more. Each CDR3 protein is one row after TCRdb ran MiXCR on the 5' RACE reads. The repertoire includes around 29,000 distinct CDR3 sequences, 12% of them detected once, and 5% to 6% sits in the top ten. The ends lost 5 bases at V and 4 bases at J; junction bases unmatched: 4. Germline V gene sequence: CDR1 SGHAT, CDR2 FQNNGV. The CDR3 consists of 13 residues. The data were obtained in a study of neurological immune-mediated disorders. Volunteers from a blood bank in Maryland, USA, made up the healthy controls. The specimen was PBMCs. The receptor was derived from a woman in her fifties or sixties in good health. The rearrangement uses TRBV11-2 and TRBJ2-5; 7 nucleotides align to TRBD1. In DNA, the CDR3 is TGTGCCAGCAGCCCCCGACAGGGAGAGACCCAGTACTTC. It codes for CASSPRQGETQYF.